This TCR beta chain was captured by sequencing in a study of T cells in Graves' hyperthyroidism and ophthalmopathy. Overall study results and limits: With a median lead of about six months before onset, the model predicted ophthalmopathy.

Counting both end residues, the CDR3 totals 16 amino acids. From germline, CDR1 is SGHTA and CDR2 FQGTGA. RNA transcripts were the template for amplifying TCR beta CDR3 regions. The HTBI primer set served for first-round RT-PCR of the TCR CDR3. One entry per CDR3 protein, called by TCRdb with MiXCR from the multiplex PCR reads. The sample comprises 30,000 to 40,000 distinct CDR3 sequences, 40% to 65% of which are singletons, and under 20% rests with the top ten. A word on this clonotype: Its antigen is not identified. Without the conserved terminal phenylalanine or tryptophan, this CDR3 likely stems from a read error. It is unclear where the CDR3 begins or ends on the DNA, so no DNA is shown, and the CDR3 is as TCRdb lists it.

Input material: blood. The rearrangement uses TRBV7-3 and TRBJ2-5; no check of the table's D call, TRBD1, against the DNA was made. The sequence was collected from a man aged 40-49 years with Graves' ophthalmopathy. The CDR3 region is CASSFRGFNSPLHFGN.